The 6 T cell receptor beta chains listed next were all sequenced from one sample in a study of long-term antiretroviral therapy in people with HIV. The assay used was immunoSEQ (version v3.0), run at survey level. Sequenced by immunoSEQ multiplex PCR; TCRdb stores in-frame clones only, minus some. The sample records approximately 20,000 clones, less than 85% being singletons. The sample in question was unsorted PBMCs, obtained 0.9 years after starting antiretroviral therapy. These receptors all come from a man between 18 and 35 years old with HIV.

The CDR3 DNA is TGCGCCAGCAGCTCGACCCTCAGGAATGAGCAGTTCTTC. As protein: CASSSTLRNEQFF. This chain joins TRBV5-1 and TRBJ2-1; D remains ambiguous. The CDR3 runs 13 residues. Between the trimmed V and J ends, which lost 3 bases and 7 bases, there was a span of 11 bases. Germline CDR1 reads SGHRS; CDR2 reads YFSETQ.

The CDR3 DNA follows: TGTGCCAGCAGACCGTCTAGCACAGATACGCAGTATTTT. Protein: CASRPSSTDTQYF. The chain links TRBV7-3 to TRBJ2-3, with no clear D. The CDR3 sequence is 13 residues long. The germline V gene encodes CDR1 SGHTA and CDR2 FQGTGA. With 6 bases removed from V and 0 bases from J, the gap between germline ends came to 7 bases.

V and J are TRBV4-1 and TRBJ2-7, with 7 bases fitting TRBD1. The CDR3 totals 15 residues. J lost 2 bases, V lost 1 base, and 5 bases had no gene match. Germline CDR1 reads MGHRA; CDR2 reads YSYEKL. The CDR3 protein is CASSQGTGEAYEQYF. CDR3 DNA sequence: TGCGCCAGCAGCCAAGGAACAGGGGAAGCCTACGAGCAGTACTTC.

The chain carries TRBV2 and TRBJ2-7, with TRBD2 identical over 7 bases. The CDR3 is 15 amino acids. Germline-derived CDR1 and CDR2 are SNHLY and FYNNEI. Unmatched junction bases numbered 13, after V lost 8 bases and J lost 3 bases. CDR3 sequence (DNA): TGTGCCAGCCAGCGCGGGAGACTGAAGTTCTACGAGCAGTACGTC. Its protein is CASQRGRLKFYEQYV.

The chain employs TRBV5-8 and TRBJ1-1; weak D call: TRBD1 (5 bases). The CDR3 spans 13 residues. Germline loops: CDR1 SGHTS, CDR2 YDEGEE. V lost 7 bases and J lost 0, with 10 bases in between. Here the CDR3 DNA reads TGTGCCAGCCCCAGGGTCATGAACACTGAAGCTTTCTTT. Amino acids: CASPRVMNTEAFF.

The chain links TRBV29-1 to TRBJ1-4, with D unresolved. CDR1 and CDR2 (germline): SQVTM, ANQGSEA. V dropped 4 bases and J dropped 5 bases, with 8 bases sitting between them. The CDR3 runs to 12 residues. CDR3 loop: CSVGGGNEKLFF. The DNA of the CDR3 is TGCAGCGTTGGCGGAGGGAATGAAAAACTGTTTTTT.